These T cell receptor beta chains were read from a single sample in a study of shared clonotypes between healthy human individuals. TCRdb's table, derived via immunoSEQ multiplex PCR, lists solely in-frame clones and lacks some. In the table there are over a million clones, 65% to 80% of which are singletons. Specimen: memory CD4+ T cells sorted from blood. The receptor source for this set is a man in his late teens or twenties in good health. Each CDR3 is given with its conserved first and last residue. D genes are given only for firm matches. The size field is filled for only some rows; it gives once, few, many or a size class.

J gene: TRBJ1-1
clone size: .
V gene: TRBV5-8
D gene: TRBD1
CDR3 protein: CASSADRVYAEAFF
CDR3 DNA: TGTGCCAGCAGCGCCGACAGGGTATACGCTGAAGCTTTCTTT

J gene: TRBJ2-3
clone size: .
V gene: TRBV7-6
D gene: .
CDR3 protein: CASSQQISDTQYF
CDR3 DNA: TGTGCCAGCAGCCAACAGATCTCAGATACGCAGTATTTT

J gene: TRBJ2-3
clone size: .
V gene: TRBV9
D gene: TRBD2
CDR3 protein: CASSVATGGKDTQYF
CDR3 DNA: TGTGCCAGCAGCGTAGCTACCGGGGGGAAAGATACGCAGTATTTT

J gene: TRBJ2-7
clone size: .
V gene: TRBV7-2
D gene: TRBD1
CDR3 protein: CASSSTGTGGYEQYF
CDR3 DNA: TGTGCCAGCAGCTCCACCGGGACAGGGGGCTACGAGCAGTACTTC

J gene: TRBJ1-6
clone size: .
V gene: TRBV19
D gene: .
CDR3 protein: CASNSLRSGDNSPLHF
CDR3 DNA: TGTGCCAGTAATTCCTTAAGATCCGGGGATAATTCACCCCTCCACTTT

J gene: TRBJ2-1
clone size: .
V gene: TRBV9
D gene: TRBD2
CDR3 protein: CASSVGGSGASYNEQFF
CDR3 DNA: TGTGCCAGCAGCGTAGGGGGTAGCGGGGCTTCCTACAATGAGCAGTTCTTC

J gene: TRBJ1-2
clone size: .
V gene: TRBV29-1
D gene: TRBD1
CDR3 protein: CSVYRGLRNGYTF
CDR3 DNA: TGCAGCGTCTACAGGGGGTTAAGGAATGGCTACACCTTC

J gene: TRBJ2-7
clone size: many
V gene: TRBV5-4
D gene: .
CDR3 protein: CASSLGDYEQYF
CDR3 DNA: TGTGCCAGCAGCTTGGGGGACTACGAGCAGTACTTC

J gene: TRBJ1-2
clone size: .
V gene: TRBV5-4
D gene: TRBD1
CDR3 protein: CASSSLQGNNYGYTF
CDR3 DNA: TGTGCCAGCAGCTCACTACAGGGGAATAACTATGGCTACACCTTC

J gene: TRBJ1-1
clone size: .
V gene: TRBV19
D gene: TRBD1
CDR3 protein: CASSRGQGMNTEAFF
CDR3 DNA: TGTGCCAGTAGTAGGGGACAGGGGATGAACACTGAAGCTTTCTTT

J gene: TRBJ1-6
clone size: .
V gene: TRBV28
D gene: .
CDR3 protein: CASSPGVVRNSPLHF
CDR3 DNA: TGTGCCAGCAGTCCAGGAGTGGTACGTAATTCACCCCTCCACTTT

J gene: TRBJ2-2
clone size: .
V gene: TRBV7-2
D gene: .
CDR3 protein: CASSLVGHLTGELFF
CDR3 DNA: TGTGCCAGCAGCTTAGTGGGCCACTTAACCGGGGAGCTGTTTTTT

J gene: TRBJ2-7
clone size: few
V gene: TRBV27
D gene: .
CDR3 protein: CASSPRTGSYEQYF
CDR3 DNA: TGTGCCAGCAGTCCCCGGACGGGATCCTACGAGCAGTACTTC

J gene: TRBJ2-3
clone size: few
V gene: TRBV27
D gene: TRBD2
CDR3 protein: CASKAGGPTDTQYF
CDR3 DNA: TGTGCCAGCAAGGCGGGGGGGCCCACAGATACGCAGTATTTT

J gene: TRBJ1-1
clone size: once
V gene: TRBV5-1
D gene: .
CDR3 protein: CASSLVGSGYTEAFF
CDR3 DNA: TGCGCCAGCAGCTTGGTCGGGTCAGGGTACACTGAAGCTTTCTTT

J gene: TRBJ1-1
clone size: .
V gene: TRBV5-6
D gene: TRBD1
CDR3 protein: CASSSRQGVSTEAFF
CDR3 DNA: TGTGCCAGCAGCTCGCGACAGGGAGTGAGCACTGAAGCTTTCTTT

J gene: TRBJ2-5
clone size: few
V gene: TRBV5-1
D gene: .
CDR3 protein: CASSPLDGGQETQYF
CDR3 DNA: TGCGCCAGCAGCCCACTGGACGGAGGACAAGAGACCCAGTACTTC

J gene: TRBJ1-2
clone size: once
V gene: TRBV5-1
D gene: .
CDR3 protein: CASSDGQIGGGYTF
CDR3 DNA: TGCGCCAGCAGCGATGGACAGATAGGGGGTGGCTACACCTTC

J gene: TRBJ2-7
clone size: .
V gene: TRBV5-6
D gene: TRBD2
CDR3 protein: CASSLLSGSDEQYF
CDR3 DNA: TGTGCCAGCAGCTTGCTTAGCGGGAGTGACGAGCAGTACTTC

J gene: TRBJ2-7
clone size: .
V gene: TRBV20-1
D gene: .
CDR3 protein: CSGADTYEQYF
CDR3 DNA: TGCAGTGGGGCGGACACCTACGAGCAGTACTTC

J gene: TRBJ1-5
clone size: .
V gene: TRBV19
D gene: .
CDR3 protein: CASSITFSENQPQHF
CDR3 DNA: TGTGCCAGTAGTATCACATTCTCAGAGAATCAGCCCCAGCATTTT

J gene: TRBJ2-7
clone size: once
V gene: TRBV14
D gene: .
CDR3 protein: CASSQQETGEQYF
CDR3 DNA: TGTGCCAGCAGCCAACAAGAGACGGGGGAGCAGTACTTC

J gene: TRBJ2-1
clone size: .
V gene: TRBV2
D gene: TRBD1
CDR3 protein: CASSQGGQGNEQFF
CDR3 DNA: TGTGCCAGCAGTCAAGGGGGACAGGGGAATGAGCAGTTCTTC